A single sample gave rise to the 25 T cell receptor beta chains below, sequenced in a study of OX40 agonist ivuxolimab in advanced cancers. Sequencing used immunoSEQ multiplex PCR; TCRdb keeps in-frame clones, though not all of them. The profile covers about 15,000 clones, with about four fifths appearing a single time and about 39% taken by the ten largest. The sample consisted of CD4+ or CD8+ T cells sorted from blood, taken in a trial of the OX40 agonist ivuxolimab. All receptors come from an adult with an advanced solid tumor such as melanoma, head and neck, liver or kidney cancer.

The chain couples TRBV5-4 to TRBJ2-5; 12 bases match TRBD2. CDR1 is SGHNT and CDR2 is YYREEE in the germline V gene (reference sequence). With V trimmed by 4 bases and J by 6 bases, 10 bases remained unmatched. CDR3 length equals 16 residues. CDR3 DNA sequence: TGTGCCAGCAGCCCCGGACTAGCGGGAACCACACAGACCCAGTACTTC. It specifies CASSPGLAGTTQTQYF.

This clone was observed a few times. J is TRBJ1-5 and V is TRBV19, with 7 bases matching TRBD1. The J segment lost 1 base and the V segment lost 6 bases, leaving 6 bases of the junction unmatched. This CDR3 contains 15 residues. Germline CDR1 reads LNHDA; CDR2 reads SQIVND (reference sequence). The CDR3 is CASSLTGSSNQPQHF. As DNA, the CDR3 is TGTGCCAGTAGCCTGACAGGGTCGAGCAATCAGCCCCAGCATTTT.

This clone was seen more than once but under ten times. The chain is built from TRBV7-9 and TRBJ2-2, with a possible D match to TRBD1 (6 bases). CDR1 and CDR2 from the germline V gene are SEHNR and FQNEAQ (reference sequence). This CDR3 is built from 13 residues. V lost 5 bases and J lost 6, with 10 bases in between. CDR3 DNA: TGTGCCAGCAGCACGGACAGTTCCGGGGAGCTGTTTTTT. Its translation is CASSTDSSGELFF.

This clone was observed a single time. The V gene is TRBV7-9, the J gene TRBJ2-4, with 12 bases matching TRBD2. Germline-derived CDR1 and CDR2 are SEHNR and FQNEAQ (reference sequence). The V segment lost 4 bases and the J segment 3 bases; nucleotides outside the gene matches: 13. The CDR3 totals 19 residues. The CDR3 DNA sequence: TGTGCCAGCAGCTCCCCCCTAGCGGGAGGGCCAGGGGGCAAAAACATTCAGTACTTC. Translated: CASSSPLAGGPGGKNIQYF.

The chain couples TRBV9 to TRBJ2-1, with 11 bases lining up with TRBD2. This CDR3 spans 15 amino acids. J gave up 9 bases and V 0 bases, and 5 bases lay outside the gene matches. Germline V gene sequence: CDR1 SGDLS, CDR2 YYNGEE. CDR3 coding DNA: TGTGCCAGCAGCGTAGTAGCGGGGGGGCCGGTTGAGCAGTTCTTC. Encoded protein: CASSVVAGGPVEQFF.

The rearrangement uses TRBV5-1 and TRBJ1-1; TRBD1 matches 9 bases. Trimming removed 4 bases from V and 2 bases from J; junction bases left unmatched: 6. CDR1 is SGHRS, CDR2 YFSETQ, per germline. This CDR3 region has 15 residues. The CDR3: CASSTHRGLNTEAFF. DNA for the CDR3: TGCGCCAGCAGCACCCACAGGGGGCTAAACACTGAAGCTTTCTTT.

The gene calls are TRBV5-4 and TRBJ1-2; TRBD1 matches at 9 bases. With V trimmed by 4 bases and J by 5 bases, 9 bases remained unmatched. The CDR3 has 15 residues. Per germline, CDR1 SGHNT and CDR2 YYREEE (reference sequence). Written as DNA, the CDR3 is TGTGCCAGCAGCGGAACAGGGGGCGAGTGGTATGGCTACACCTTC. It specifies CASSGTGGEWYGYTF.

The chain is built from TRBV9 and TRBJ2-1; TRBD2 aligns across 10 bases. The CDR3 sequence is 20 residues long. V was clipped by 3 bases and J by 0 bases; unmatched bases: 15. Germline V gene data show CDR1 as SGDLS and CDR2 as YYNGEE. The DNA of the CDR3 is TGTGCCAGCAGCGAGACACAAGGACTAGCGGAGGGGAGCTCCTACAATGAGCAGTTCTTC. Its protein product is CASSETQGLAEGSSYNEQFF.

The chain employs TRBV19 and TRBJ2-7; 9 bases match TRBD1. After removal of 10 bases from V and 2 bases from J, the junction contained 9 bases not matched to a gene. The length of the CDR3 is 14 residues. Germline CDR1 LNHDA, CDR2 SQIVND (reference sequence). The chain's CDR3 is CATSMGQGPYEQYF. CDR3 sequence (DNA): TGTGCCACTTCTATGGGACAGGGTCCCTACGAGCAGTACTTC.

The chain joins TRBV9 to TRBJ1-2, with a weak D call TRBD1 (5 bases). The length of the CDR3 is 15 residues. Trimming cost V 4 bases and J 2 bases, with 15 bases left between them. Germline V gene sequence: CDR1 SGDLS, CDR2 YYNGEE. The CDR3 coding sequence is TGTGCCAGCAGCCCAGTAGGCAGGGAAAACTATGGCTACACCTTC. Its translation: CASSPVGRENYGYTF.

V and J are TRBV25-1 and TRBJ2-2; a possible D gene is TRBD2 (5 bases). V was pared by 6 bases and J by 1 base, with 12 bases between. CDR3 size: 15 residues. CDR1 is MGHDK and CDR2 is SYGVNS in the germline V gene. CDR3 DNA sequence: TGTGCCAGCAGCTTCCTGGGGAGGAACACCGGGGAGCTGTTTTTT. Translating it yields CASSFLGRNTGELFF.

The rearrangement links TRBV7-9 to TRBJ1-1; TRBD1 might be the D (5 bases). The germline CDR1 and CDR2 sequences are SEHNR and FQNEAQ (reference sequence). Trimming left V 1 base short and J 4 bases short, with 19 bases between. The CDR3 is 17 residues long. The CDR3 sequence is CASSLGMRGARGTEAFF. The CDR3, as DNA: TGTGCCAGCAGCTTAGGTATGAGGGGCGCCCGGGGCACTGAAGCTTTCTTT.

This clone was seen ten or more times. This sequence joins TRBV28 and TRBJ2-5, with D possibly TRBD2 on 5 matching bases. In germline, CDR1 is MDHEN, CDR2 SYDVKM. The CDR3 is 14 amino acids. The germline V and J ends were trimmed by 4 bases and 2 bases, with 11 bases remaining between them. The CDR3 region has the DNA TGTGCCAGCAGTTCGTGGACGGGACAAGAGACCCAGTACTTC. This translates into CASSSWTGQETQYF.

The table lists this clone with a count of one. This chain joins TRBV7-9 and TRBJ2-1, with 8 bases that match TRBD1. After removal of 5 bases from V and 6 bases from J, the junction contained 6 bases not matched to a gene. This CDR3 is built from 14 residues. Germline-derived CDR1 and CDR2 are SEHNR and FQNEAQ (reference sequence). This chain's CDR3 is CASSEPGQVNEQFF. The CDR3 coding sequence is TGTGCCAGCAGCGAACCGGGACAGGTCAATGAGCAGTTCTTC.

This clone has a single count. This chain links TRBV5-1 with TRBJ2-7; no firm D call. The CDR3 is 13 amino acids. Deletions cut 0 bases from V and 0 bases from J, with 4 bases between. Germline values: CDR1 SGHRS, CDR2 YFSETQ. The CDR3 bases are TGCGCCAGCAGCTTGGGGTTCTCCTACGAGCAGTACTTC. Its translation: CASSLGFSYEQYF.

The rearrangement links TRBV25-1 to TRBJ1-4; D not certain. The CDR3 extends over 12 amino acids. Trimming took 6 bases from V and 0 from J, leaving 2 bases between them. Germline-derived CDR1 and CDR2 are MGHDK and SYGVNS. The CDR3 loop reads CASSPTNEKLFF. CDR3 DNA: TGTGCCAGCAGCCCAACTAATGAAAAACTGTTTTTT.

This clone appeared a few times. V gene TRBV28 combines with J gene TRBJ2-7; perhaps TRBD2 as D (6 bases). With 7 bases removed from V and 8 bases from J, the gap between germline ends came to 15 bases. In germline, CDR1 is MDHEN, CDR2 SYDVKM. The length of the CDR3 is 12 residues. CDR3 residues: CASTPPRGKQYF. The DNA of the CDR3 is TGTGCCAGCACCCCGCCACGGGGGAAGCAGTACTTC. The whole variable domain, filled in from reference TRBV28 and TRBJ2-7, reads DVKVTQSSRYLVKRTGEKVFLECVQDMDHENMFWYRQDPGLGLRLIYFSYDVKMKEKGDIPEGYSVSREKKERFSLILESASTNQTSMYLCASTPPRGKQYFGPGTRLTVT.

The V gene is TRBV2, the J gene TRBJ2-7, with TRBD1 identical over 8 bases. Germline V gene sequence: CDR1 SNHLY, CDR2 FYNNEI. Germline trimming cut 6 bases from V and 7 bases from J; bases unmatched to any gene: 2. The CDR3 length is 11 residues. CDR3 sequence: CASRTGAEQYF. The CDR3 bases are TGTGCCAGCAGGACAGGGGCTGAGCAGTACTTC.

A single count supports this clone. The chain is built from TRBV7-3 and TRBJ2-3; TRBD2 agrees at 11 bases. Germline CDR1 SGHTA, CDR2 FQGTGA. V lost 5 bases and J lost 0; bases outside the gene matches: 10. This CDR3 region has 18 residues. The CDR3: CASSPTLAGGLSTDTQYF. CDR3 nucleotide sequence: TGTGCCAGCAGCCCGACGTTAGCGGGGGGGCTAAGCACAGATACGCAGTATTTT.

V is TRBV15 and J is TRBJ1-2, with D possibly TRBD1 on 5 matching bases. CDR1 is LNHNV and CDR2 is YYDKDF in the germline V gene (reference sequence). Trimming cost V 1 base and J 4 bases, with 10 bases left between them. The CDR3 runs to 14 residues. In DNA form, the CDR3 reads TGTGCCACCAGCAGAGTCGCAGGGAGCTATGGCTACACCTTC. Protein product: CATSRVAGSYGYTF.

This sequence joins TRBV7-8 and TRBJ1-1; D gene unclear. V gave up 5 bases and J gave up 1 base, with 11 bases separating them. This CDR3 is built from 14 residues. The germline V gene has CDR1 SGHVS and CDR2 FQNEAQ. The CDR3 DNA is TGTGCCAGCAGCCCTTTCGCGGGGAACACTGAAGCTTTCTTT. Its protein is CASSPFAGNTEAFF.

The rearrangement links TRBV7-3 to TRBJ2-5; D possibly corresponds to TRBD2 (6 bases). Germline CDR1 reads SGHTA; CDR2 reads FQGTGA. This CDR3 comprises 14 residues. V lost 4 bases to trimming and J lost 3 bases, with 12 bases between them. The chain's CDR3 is CASSWRDGEETQYF. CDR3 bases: TGTGCCAGCAGCTGGAGGGACGGGGAAGAGACCCAGTACTTC.

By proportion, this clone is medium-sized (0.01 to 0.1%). For the CDR3, the DNA is TGTGCCACCAGCAGAGAGGCAAATTACAATGAGCAGTTCTTC. It is translated as CATSREANYNEQFF. The chain links TRBV15 to TRBJ2-1; no reliable D call. Germline V gene data show CDR1 as LNHNV and CDR2 as YYDKDF (reference sequence). The V end lost 0 bases, the J end lost 4 bases, and 7 bases lay between the germline ends. The length of the CDR3 is 14 residues.

CDR3 sequence (DNA): TGTGCCAGCAGCCAAGAGGGGGGGGCGGACATTCAGTACTTC. This gives the protein CASSQEGGADIQYF. This rearrangement joins TRBV4-2 to TRBJ2-4; possible D gene TRBD2, 7 bases. The V and J ends lost 0 bases and 8 bases respectively, with 11 bases between them. CDR1 is LGHNA, CDR2 YNFKEQ, per germline. This CDR3 has 14 amino acids.

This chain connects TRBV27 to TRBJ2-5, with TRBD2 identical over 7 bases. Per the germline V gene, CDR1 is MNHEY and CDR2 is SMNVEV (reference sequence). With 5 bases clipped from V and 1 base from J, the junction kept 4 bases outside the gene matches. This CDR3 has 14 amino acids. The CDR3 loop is CASSGGRVQETQYF. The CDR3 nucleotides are TGTGCCAGCAGTGGCGGGAGAGTCCAAGAGACCCAGTACTTC.